This T cell receptor (beta chain) originates from a study of cytomegalovirus exposure and HLA in healthy donors (dated by TCRdb to about 2017). Regarding the study in general: In an earlier analysis of roughly 500 of the donors, 250 to 350 Gb of sequence data and 90 million to 130 million unique TCR beta sequences from about 190 million T cells were reported. High-throughput TCR immunosequencing, statistical association of individual TCRs with disease status, and machine learning were combined to predict cytomegalovirus infection status. Typing coverage differed by locus: A, B, C, DRB1 and DQB1 were typed in roughly 629-630 donors, DQA1 in 522, DPA1 in over 600, and DPB1 in 400 to 490. The genetic ancestry cluster associated with self-reported Caucasian donors included 81% of the 398 genotyped donors. The study aimed to test whether cataloging public T cell receptors could reveal signatures of past pathogen exposure. The study used immunosequencing to profile the T cell repertoires of around 600 subjects and linked those repertoires to cytomegalovirus serostatus. HLA typing covered class I and class II loci at four-digit resolution. In an earlier analysis of 550 to 700 of the donors, high-throughput TCR beta sequencing was used to judge whether each TCR beta V gene segment behaved as functional or pseudogenic. In a later genetic analysis, genome-wide SNP genotypes for about 55% of the roughly 700 donors were used, and that subset was treated as a discovery cohort. Four to six DR-DQ haplotypes were handled as single units for association and clustering, since linkage in the cohort was strong. Every discovery cohort repertoire had been produced on one sequencing platform. A separate validation cohort of roughly 110 different subjects was used in addition to the 666-subject first cohort. Across some 400 genotyped donors of the cohort, an average of approximately 220,000 unique TCR beta nucleotide sequences per donor were sequenced, and 15% to 20% of those sequences were non-productive. Rather than using new phenotypic data, the later analysis identified candidate immune exposures from TCR beta sequences and from how often those sequences occurred across donors. A later analysis re-examined previously published TCR beta repertoires from over 500 donors and added high-resolution HLA genotyping to investigate patterns of TCR occurrence. An early release covering roughly 600 HLA-typed donors comprised roughly 300 gigabases of sequencing data and some 79 million unique TCR sequences. Donor age, sex, ethnicity and CMV serostatus were compiled together with the repertoire data. Study-wide findings and limitations: The study listed over 150 TCR beta chains as associated with cytomegalovirus. For the cohort, immune exposure information was limited to CMV serostatus. A group of highly shared sequence variants was considered likely to be a technical artifact of the sequencing pipeline. A later genetic analysis associated a missense DCLRE1C variant with V-gene and J-gene trimming of TCR beta chains, and an independent cohort replicated the association. Most TCR sequences were observed very rarely across donors, whereas some public TCRs were present in many individuals. The presence/absence analyses assumed that sequencing depth was roughly uniform across donors, and that assumption may not be true. In vitro tests confirmed that three of the cytomegalovirus-associated TCR beta chains recognize cytomegalovirus antigens. Assigning TCR associations to individual alleles was difficult when HLA alleles, especially DR and DQ, strongly co-occurred. The classifier was reported to diagnose cytomegalovirus status with high specificity and sensitivity in both the original cohort and the validation cohort. Linkage disequilibrium might explain the correlated functional status among segregating V segments, but an unknown experimental factor could not be ruled out. The 87-base-pair reads could not distinguish some IMGT-functional V segments, including TRBV6-2 and TRBV6-3, so those segments were excluded. In a later genetic analysis, fewer N-insertions in productive TCRs were reported among donors in an Asian-associated ancestry cluster than the roughly 700-donor mean. Because HLA typing was unavailable for some donors at each locus, only the typed subset was used in association tests. The cohort was sequenced for TCR beta chains only, and without alpha or paired-chain data the features that could be detected were limited. A further reported finding was that TCR beta sequences accurately predicted the HLA-A and HLA-B alleles for most subjects in the first cohort. According to a later analysis, TCR association rates differed among HLA loci, with DRB1 alleles showing the most associated TCRs and HLA-C alleles showing the fewest. The earlier analysis of 587 of the donors excluded about 16 rarely observed V segments, including chromosome 9 orphons, because counts were too low. Specific HLA alleles were associated with 15,000 to 20,000 TCR beta sequences at a false discovery rate of 0.05 in a later analysis. Several of the top co-occurrence clusters appeared to be linked to parvovirus B19, influenza, CMV and Epstein-Barr virus, according to a later analysis. Broadly in line with IMGT annotations, most TCR beta V segments showed up in productive rearrangements about 87% or about 30% of the time in an earlier analysis of approximately 640 of the donors. Compared with equally common non-associated chains, HLA-associated TCR beta chains in a later analysis were more clonally expanded and had lower generation probabilities. A later analysis found that most CMV-associated TCR beta chains appeared HLA-restricted, with HLA associations seemingly driven largely by CMV exposure. According to the authors, the approach could potentially be generalized to other disease states and immunological phenotypes.

In total, just over 650 healthy bone marrow donors made up the cohort. At the time of sampling, every cohort member was nominally healthy, though immune exposures that went unrecorded were likely present. The donor tested CMV seronegative and was one of the 352 seronegative cohort members. Each donor provided a peripheral blood sample, and peripheral blood mononuclear cells were used for TCR beta sequencing. Genomic DNA was extracted from the blood cell samples with the Qiagen DNeasy Blood Extraction Kit. The library was made by the immunoSEQ multiplex PCR assay. For the multiplex PCR, a mixture combining 60 forward primers for TCR Vbeta segments and 13 reverse primers for TCR Jbeta segments was used. A multiplex PCR assay on genomic DNA amplified the CDR3 region of rearranged TCR beta genes. The Illumina HiSeq System was used to sequence the amplified TCR beta libraries as 87-base-pair reads. Concerning the study's data processing: A later analysis tallied roughly 76 million unique TCR beta chains across the 700 or so repertoires, and some 10 million of those chains were shared by two or more donors. To remove PCR and sequencing errors, raw reads were error-corrected and collapsed into unique sequences using a nearest-neighbor algorithm that merged closely related sequences. V, D and J gene segments were assigned by aligning CDR3 sequences to IMGT reference sequences. For a sequence to be retained, a match of at least six nucleotides was required to both a V gene segment and a J gene segment. Rearrangements were called productive when the CDR3 lacked stop codons and stayed in frame with V and J; all others were non-productive. CDR3 was defined according to IMGT convention as the region running from the second conserved V-encoded cysteine to the conserved J-encoded phenylalanine. The earlier analysis of 587 of the donors excluded sequences that lacked an unambiguous match to a single V gene segment. In an earlier analysis of 587 of the donors, a V segment was called functional when productive rearrangements were above 56.7%, and segregating when the standard deviation between donors exceeded 5%. A statistical classification framework was built for diagnosing cytomegalovirus status from the catalog of TCR beta chain sequences. In a later analysis, TCR nucleotide sequences were compared against IMGT/GENE-DB human TR gene sequences so that V and J genes could be assigned. Using the TCRdist pipeline, a later analysis assigned CDR3 sequences along with most-parsimonious VDJ recombination scenarios. In a later analysis, each TCR beta chain was defined by its CDR3 amino acid sequence together with its V-gene family, and reads lacking a unique V-gene family were excluded. A later analysis removed several hundred highly shared, low-generation-probability nucleotide sequences to deal with suspected cross-contamination and a sequencing artifact. In a later analysis, a clonal expansion index was calculated for each public chain from normalized within-repertoire ranks of inferred template counts. In a later analysis, generation probabilities were computed using a VDJ recombination model fitted to out-of-frame rearrangements, and the results were checked against IGoR. A later analysis scored TCR-TCR, TCR-HLA and TCR-CMV co-occurrence with hypergeometric tests, applying a repertoire-size bias correction to TCR pairs. To estimate false discovery rates, a later analysis permuted the HLA or CMV assignments 20 times. In a later analysis, co-occurring TCRs were grouped using DBSCAN, and TCRdist sequence similarity was added for clustering within HLA-allele-positive subsets. Co-occurrence clustering excluded repertoires with fewer than 30,000 or more than 120,000 public chains, plus five with anomalous nucleotide sharing. This immuneACCESS table, as held by TCRdb, lists in-frame sequences with V and J called but not all clones. Of the missing ones, under half trace to an unresolved V gene in checked studies; the others have no known cause. D and trimming were read from the DNA, whereas the V and J calls and clone size are those reported in that table. Across this sample there are around 180,000 clones, with less than 85% seen only once. Together, the top ten hold around 6% of the sample.

V and J lose 0 bases and 6 bases, and a span of 11 bases separates them. The germline V gene encodes CDR1 LNHDA and CDR2 SQIVND (reference sequence). The CDR3 goes from the cysteine to the phenylalanine over 14 residues. Solely the CDR3 DNA is kept, with 42 bases framed from the first base. This clone was recorded once. Its target antigen remains unknown. No base-level quality is on record; no much larger clone is a single base apart. The TCR sequence derives from a middle-aged man in good health and CMV-seronegative. Here the chain combines TRBV19 and TRBJ1-1; no D gene call is confident. The sequencing sample was made of PBMCs. The sequenced DNA: TGTGCCAGTAGTATAGATATCAGGTTGGCTGAAGCTTTCTTT. It specifies CASSIDIRLAEAFF.